The 32 T cell receptor beta chains in this list originate from one sample, sequenced in a study of identical twins. TCRdb reanalysed the 5' RACE reads using MiXCR and keeps one entry per CDR3 protein. Among 700,000 or so distinct CDR3 sequences listed, 8.5% to 9% were seen once. These same data were also listed under a study on yellow fever vaccine responses in identical twins.

Sequences were obtained from PBMCs. Source of these receptors: a woman aged 18 to 35 in good health.

The V and J genes are TRBV11-2 and TRBJ2-1, with 7 bases lining up with TRBD2. Germline trimming cut 3 bases from V and 8 bases from J; bases unmatched to any gene: 28. The CDR3 covers 21 residues. The germline V gene encodes CDR1 SGHAT and CDR2 FQNNGV. For the CDR3, the DNA is TGTGCCAGCAGCTTCTCGGCCCCGGGGCTAGCGGCAAACGTACAGAACTATGAGCAGTTCTTC. Residues: CASSFSAPGLAANVQNYEQFF. The full variable domain, rest sourced from reference TRBV11-2 and TRBJ2-1, is EAGVAQSPRYKIIEKRQSVAFWCNPISGHATLYWYQQILGQGPKLLIQFQNNGVVDDSQLPKDRFSAERLKGVDSTLKIQPAKLEDSAVYLCASSFSAPGLAANVQNYEQFFGPGTRLTVL.

This clonotype was detected a few times. The V and J genes are TRBV3-1 and TRBJ2-3; 7 positions match TRBD2. CDR3 length: 16 residues. V was pared by 4 bases and J by 4 bases, with 11 bases of the junction left unmatched. Per the germline V gene, CDR1 is LGHDT and CDR2 is YNNKEL (reference sequence). CDR3 sequence (DNA): TGTGCCAGCAGCCCAGATGGCAGCGGGGCCCCAGATACGCAGTATTTT. Translating it yields CASSPDGSGAPDTQYF.

The chain links TRBV7-9 to TRBJ2-2; D is undetermined. The CDR3 is 15 residues long. Trimming took off 5 bases at V and 6 bases at J, with 16 bases between the two ends. The germline V gene has CDR1 SEHNR and CDR2 FQNEAQ (reference sequence). In DNA form, the CDR3 reads TGTGCCAGCAGCCTCGCATCAGGATTCGCCGGGGAGCTGTTTTTT. It yields the protein CASSLASGFAGELFF.

The chain couples TRBV4-1 to TRBJ2-7; 9 nucleotides agree with TRBD2. Germline V gene data show CDR1 as MGHRA and CDR2 as YSYEKL. With V trimmed by 5 bases and J by 7 bases, 27 bases remained unmatched. This CDR3 region has 20 residues. CDR3 DNA sequence: TGCGCCAGCAGCTTGACGTGGCTAGCGGGACGTAGCGACCCACTACGGGAGCAGTACTTC. It translates to CASSLTWLAGRSDPLREQYF.

The V gene is TRBV6-5, the J gene TRBJ1-1; possibly TRBD1 for D (6 bases). This CDR3 region has 15 residues. The V gene lost 2 bases and the J gene lost 3 bases, with 13 bases spanning the gap. Germline CDR1 MNHEY, CDR2 SVGAGI. This CDR3 is CASSYGGQADTEAFF. For the CDR3, the DNA is TGTGCCAGCAGTTACGGGGGCCAGGCGGACACTGAAGCTTTCTTT.

The chain combines TRBV4-1 with TRBJ2-3; either TRBD1 or TRBD2 may fit D (5 bases each). Trimming pared 3 bases from V and 5 bases from J, leaving 12 bases between. The CDR3 loop spans 14 amino acids. CDR1 and CDR2 (germline): MGHRA, YSYEKL. The CDR3 coding sequence is TGCGCCAGCAGCCACGAAACGAGGGGAGATACGCAGTATTTT. This codes for CASSHETRGDTQYF.

This clonotype was picked up a small number of times. V and J are TRBV20-1 and TRBJ1-2, with a weak D call TRBD1 (6 bases). Trimming removed 6 bases at V and 0 bases at J, with 20 bases between. The CDR3 loop spans 16 amino acids. CDR1 is DFQATT, CDR2 SNEGSKA, per germline (reference sequence). The CDR3 sequence: CSARGWSGDANYGYTF. The CDR3 DNA is TGCAGTGCCCGAGGGTGGTCAGGGGACGCTAACTATGGCTACACCTTC.

This chain connects TRBV6-5 to TRBJ2-7; 7 bases match TRBD1. The CDR3 is made up of 14 amino acids. The germline CDR1 and CDR2 sequences are MNHEY and SVGAGI. The V and J ends lost 2 bases and 4 bases, in that order; junction bases with no gene match: 5. In DNA form, the CDR3 reads TGTGCCAGCAGTTACGGTGACAGGGTTTACGAGCAGTACTTC. Translation: CASSYGDRVYEQYF.

This clonotype was found many times. The rearrangement uses TRBV20-1 and TRBJ1-4; D not resolved. Germline lookup yields CDR1 DFQATT and CDR2 SNEGSKA (reference sequence). V lost 6 bases and J lost 5, with 10 bases in between. The CDR3 extends over 12 amino acids. CDR3 bases: TGCAGTGCCGAGGGTGAGAATGAAAAACTGTTTTTT. Protein: CSAEGENEKLFF.

This clonotype was seen more than once but under ten times. The rearrangement joins TRBV7-9 to TRBJ2-1, with TRBD2 matching over 15 bases. The V gene end was trimmed by 5 bases and the J gene end by 2 bases; junction bases not matched to a gene: 4. Germline CDR1 and CDR2: SEHNR and FQNEAQ (reference sequence). This CDR3 is built from 17 residues. In nucleotides, the CDR3 is TGTGCCAGCAGCCGGACTAGCGGGGGGGTAACCTACAATGAGCAGTTCTTC. Translation: CASSRTSGGVTYNEQFF.

At least ten counts were recorded for this clonotype. The gene calls are TRBV12-3 or TRBV12-4 and TRBJ2-3; 10 bases line up with TRBD2. CDR3 length equals 15 residues. Trimming at V came to 3 bases and at J to 5 bases, leaving 5 bases not matched to a gene. In DNA form, the CDR3 reads TGTGCCAGCAGTTTTATACTAGCGGGGCTAGATACGCAGTATTTT. Protein sequence: CASSFILAGLDTQYF.

This clonotype was observed a handful of times. The gene calls are TRBV3-1 and TRBJ2-1, with D perhaps given as TRBD1 or TRBD2 (5 bases each). V was pared by 3 bases and J by 7 bases, with 16 bases between. The CDR3 length is 15 residues. In germline, CDR1 is LGHDT, CDR2 YNNKEL (reference sequence). The CDR3 reads CASSQTVTSGNEQFF. For the CDR3, the DNA is TGTGCCAGCAGCCAGACAGTCACCTCGGGGAATGAGCAGTTCTTC.

V and J are TRBV28 and TRBJ1-4; tentative D call: TRBD1 (5 bases). Trimming removed 2 bases at V and 8 bases at J, with 24 bases between. CDR1 and CDR2 from the germline V gene are MDHEN and SYDVKM. The CDR3 has 18 amino acids. CDR3 region: CASSLISRRTGTREKLFF. The CDR3 nucleotides read TGTGCCAGCAGTTTAATTTCCCGTAGAACCGGGACCCGGGAAAAACTGTTTTTT.

This clonotype was found a few times. The V call is TRBV3-1, the J call TRBJ2-3, with D perhaps TRBD1 (5 bases). This CDR3 contains 15 residues. Trimming removed 4 bases at V and 6 bases at J, with 17 bases between. Germline lookup yields CDR1 LGHDT and CDR2 YNNKEL (reference sequence). In DNA, the CDR3 is TGTGCCAGCAGCCGAAGGGTACAGGCGGTGGATACGCAGTATTTT. Its protein is CASSRRVQAVDTQYF.

The table lists this clonotype with a few counts. The chain has TRBV10-3 and TRBJ2-2, with 8 nucleotides matching TRBD1. Germline loops: CDR1 ENHRY, CDR2 SYGVKD. Germline trimming cut 0 bases from V and 5 bases from J; bases unmatched to any gene: 8. This CDR3 is built from 17 residues. CDR3 sequence reads: CAISESRGQGLTGELFF. The CDR3 DNA follows: TGTGCCATCAGTGAGTCCCGAGGACAGGGCCTTACCGGGGAGCTGTTTTTT.

There are many counts of this clonotype. The gene calls are TRBV4-3 and TRBJ2-7; D possibly corresponds to TRBD2 (5 bases). Between the trimmed V and J ends, which lost 0 bases and 0 bases, there was a span of 9 bases. Germline CDR1 and CDR2: LGHNA and YSLEER. The CDR3 extends over 15 amino acids. The CDR3 region has the DNA TGCGCCAGCAGCCAAGATCGGGGATACTCCTACGAGCAGTACTTC. Its translation is CASSQDRGYSYEQYF.

This clonotype has more than one count but fewer than ten. The chain combines TRBV11-2 with TRBJ2-5; D is unclear. Deletions cut 4 bases from V and 4 bases from J, with 22 bases between. This CDR3 has 17 residues. Germline V CDR1 and CDR2: SGHAT, FQNNGV. The CDR3 sequence is CASSSTTASVSLETQYF. CDR3 in DNA: TGTGCCAGCAGCTCCACTACTGCCTCGGTCAGCTTAGAGACCCAGTACTTC. Complete variable domain (other parts from reference TRBV11-2 and TRBJ2-5): EAGVAQSPRYKIIEKRQSVAFWCNPISGHATLYWYQQILGQGPKLLIQFQNNGVVDDSQLPKDRFSAERLKGVDSTLKIQPAKLEDSAVYLCASSSTTASVSLETQYFGPGTRLLVL.

This clonotype was picked up a small number of times. The chain links TRBV13 to TRBJ2-3, with 11 bases lining up with TRBD2. The CDR3 runs 16 residues. Germline values: CDR1 PRHDT, CDR2 FYEKMQ (reference sequence). V dropped 5 bases and J dropped 1; count of bases not matched to a gene: 5. CDR3 loop: CASSELAGEGTDTQYF. The CDR3 nucleotides are TGTGCCAGCAGCGAACTAGCGGGAGAAGGCACAGATACGCAGTATTTT.

This sequence joins TRBV3-1 and TRBJ2-3, with D possibly being TRBD1 (6 bases). The V end lost 1 base, the J end lost 2 bases, and 10 bases lay between the germline ends. CDR1 is LGHDT and CDR2 is YNNKEL in the germline V gene (reference sequence). CDR3 length: 15 residues. CDR3 region: CASSQGTVNTDTQYF. The CDR3 DNA follows: TGTGCCAGCAGCCAAGGGACAGTAAACACAGATACGCAGTATTTT.

This clonotype came up a few times. The chain joins TRBV20-1 to TRBJ1-4, with 7 bases identical to TRBD1. CDR1 and CDR2 from the germline V gene are DFQATT and SNEGSKA (reference sequence). Trimming took 2 bases from V and 0 from J; bases not matched to a gene: 3. The CDR3 loop spans 15 amino acids. CDR3 nucleotide sequence: TGCAGTGCTAGAACAGGGGATTCAACTAATGAAAAACTGTTTTTT. It specifies CSARTGDSTNEKLFF.

In this sample, this clonotype turned up many times. The rearrangement links TRBV12-3 or TRBV12-4 to TRBJ1-1; the D is unclear. V lost 5 bases to trimming and J lost 0 bases, with 19 bases between them. This CDR3 is 17 amino acids long. The CDR3 is CASSAWTARSMNTEAFF. CDR3 coding DNA: TGTGCCAGCAGTGCGTGGACTGCCCGCTCCATGAACACTGAAGCTTTCTTT.

The sample holds a few counts of this clonotype. The chain couples TRBV6-1 to TRBJ2-1; the match to TRBD2 covers 16 bases. The CDR3 runs to 18 residues. V was pared by 6 bases and J by 5 bases, with 10 bases of the junction left unmatched. CDR1 MNHNS and CDR2 SASEGT come from the germline V gene. Here the CDR3 reads CASSRPGLAGGLNNEQFF. Written as DNA, the CDR3 is TGTGCCAGCAGCCGACCGGGACTAGCGGGAGGGCTTAACAATGAGCAGTTCTTC.

Many counts were recorded for this clonotype. This chain joins TRBV10-1 and TRBJ2-2; D assignment may be TRBD1 or TRBD2 (5 bases each). Germline V CDR1 and CDR2: WNHNN, SYGVQD (reference sequence). This CDR3 is built from 13 residues. V lost 2 bases to trimming and J lost 6 bases, with 7 bases between them. CDR3 bases: TGCGCCAGCAGTGAGGGGGACCCCGGGGAGCTGTTTTTT. It yields the protein CASSEGDPGELFF.

This clonotype has ten or more counts. The chain recombines TRBV5-1 with TRBJ2-5; 7 bases fit TRBD2. CDR3 size: 15 residues. Germline V gene data show CDR1 as SGHRS and CDR2 as YFSETQ. V lost 1 base, J lost 4 bases, and 7 bases stayed unmatched. DNA of the CDR3: TGCGCCAGCAGCTTGCCCCGGACTAGAAGAGAGACCCAGTACTTC. Residues: CASSLPRTRRETQYF.

This clonotype turned up a few times. This chain joins TRBV20-1 and TRBJ2-3; the match to TRBD2 covers 10 bases. Germline CDR1 DFQATT, CDR2 SNEGSKA (reference sequence). V shed 2 bases and J 3 bases; nucleotides not matched to a gene: 8. This CDR3 comprises 16 residues. As DNA, the CDR3 is TGCAGTGCTAGACCCCAGCGGGGGGGCCGGACAGATACGCAGTATTTT. Its translation: CSARPQRGGRTDTQYF.

This clonotype turned up a few times. V usage is TRBV21-1 and J usage is TRBJ1-5. TRBV21-1 is flagged as a pseudogene. The CDR3 extends over 13 amino acids. CDR3 in DNA: TGTGCCAGCAGCAAATATGGCAATCAGCCCCAGCATTTT. It is translated as CASSKYGNQPQHF.

The chain has TRBV19 and TRBJ2-1, with 7 positions matching TRBD1. CDR3 length equals 14 residues. V lost 7 bases and J lost 3; bases outside the gene matches: 6. Germline CDR1 is LNHDA and CDR2 is SQIVND (reference sequence). The DNA for the CDR3 is TGTGCCAGTAAATGGGACAGCTTCTACAATGAGCAGTTCTTC. This codes for CASKWDSFYNEQFF.

This clonotype was seen ten or more times. The J gene is TRBJ2-2, the V gene TRBV27, with D unresolved. Trimming removed 3 bases from V and 0 bases from J, with 8 bases in between. The germline V gene encodes CDR1 MNHEY and CDR2 SMNVEV (reference sequence). There are 15 residues in the CDR3. This CDR3 reads CASSLGFANTGELFF. The DNA of the CDR3 is TGTGCCAGCAGTTTGGGATTCGCGAACACCGGGGAGCTGTTTTTT.

V usage is TRBV27 and J usage is TRBJ2-3, with 10 bases matching TRBD1. This CDR3 comprises 16 residues. Losses at the gene ends were 4 bases for V and 1 base for J; bases not matched to a gene: 5. Germline CDR1 reads MNHEY; CDR2 reads SMNVEV (reference sequence). CDR3 sequence: CASSSDRGLGTDTQYF. The CDR3 DNA is TGTGCCAGCAGTTCAGACAGGGGGCTGGGCACAGATACGCAGTATTTT.

This clonotype appeared a few times. This chain uses TRBV7-2 with TRBJ2-5, with 12 nucleotides matching TRBD2. This CDR3 is built from 16 residues. The germline gives CDR1 SGHTA, CDR2 FQGNSA. Germline trimming cut 4 bases from V and 2 bases from J; bases unmatched to any gene: 5. The CDR3 DNA sequence: TGTGCCAGCAGCTCGATACTAGCGGGGGGTCAAGAGACCCAGTACTTC. The encoded protein is CASSSILAGGQETQYF.

This clonotype was observed a handful of times. The chain joins TRBV28 to TRBJ1-5; possible D gene TRBD1, 6 bases. The length of the CDR3 is 15 residues. V was cut by 4 bases and J by 0 bases, with 10 bases left in between. The germline V gene has CDR1 MDHEN and CDR2 SYDVKM. CDR3 sequence reads: CASSSHRVSNQPQHF. In DNA, the CDR3 is TGTGCCAGCAGTTCCCACAGGGTTAGCAATCAGCCCCAGCATTTT.

This clonotype was picked up a small number of times. This rearrangement joins TRBV7-9 to TRBJ2-4, with D perhaps being TRBD1 or TRBD2 (5 bases each). V was cut by 5 bases and J by 6 bases, with 32 bases left in between. The CDR3 totals 20 residues. Germline CDR1 is SEHNR and CDR2 is FQNEAQ (reference sequence). The CDR3 bases are TGTGCCAGCAGCCCCAACCCCGGGACGGACTTACCTAGGTCTATAAACATTCAGTACTTC. This encodes CASSPNPGTDLPRSINIQYF.